This TCR beta chain emerged from a study of CD8+ T cells in alopecia areata. Study-level points and caveats: Only one nonresponder was present, which leaves the link between baseline CD8+ expansion and response uncertain.

cDNA prepared by RNA extraction and subsequent reverse transcription served as the template for sequencing. The repertoire was sequenced with immunoSEQ multiplex PCR; TCRdb's copy has only in-frame clones and lacks some. The table has some 170,000 clones, roughly 50% seen once. The treatment denotes: oral pan-JAK inhibitor, 5-10 mg twice daily. A few counts support this clone. Its matching antigen is unknown. The CDR3 sequence is 16 residues long. Germline CDR1 and CDR2: LNHNV and YYDKDF (reference sequence). Deletions cut 2 bases from V and 0 bases from J, with 12 bases between. This specimen consisted of CD4+ T cells sorted from blood, obtained at approximately week 60, from a patient treated with tofacitinib. V gene TRBV15 combines with J gene TRBJ2-3; D may correspond to TRBD1 or TRBD2 (5 bases each). The receptor's source is a human donor with alopecia areata. CDR3 residues: CATSRHGTVSTDTQYF. In DNA, the CDR3 is TGTGCCACCAGCAGACACGGGACCGTTAGCACAGATACGCAGTATTTT.